The 9 T cell receptor beta chains in this list originate from one sample, sequenced in a study of cytomegalovirus exposure and HLA in healthy donors. The PCR was carried out with 60 Vbeta primers and 13 Jbeta primers. The data were produced by immunoSEQ multiplex PCR, yet TCRdb's version contains in-frame clones alone and is incomplete. The sample carries 170,000 or so clones, roughly 84% recorded once. Sequenced sample: PBMCs. The origin of the receptors is a boy aged 2 to 9 in good health and CMV-seronegative.

This rearrangement joins TRBV4-1 to TRBJ1-1; 8 nucleotides agree with TRBD1. The CDR3 is made up of 15 amino acids. The junction had 5 bases not matched to a gene; V was cut back by 1 base and J by 4 bases. Germline V gene lookup returns CDR1 MGHRA and CDR2 YSYEKL. CDR3 residues: CASSQGGTGGTEAFF. Here the CDR3 DNA reads TGCGCCAGCAGCCAAGGCGGAACAGGGGGCACTGAAGCTTTCTTT.

This sequence joins TRBV9 and TRBJ2-1; 11 nucleotides line up with TRBD2. CDR1 and CDR2 from the germline V gene are SGDLS and YYNGEE. Unmatched junction bases numbered 3, after V lost 3 bases and J lost 4 bases. This CDR3 has 15 amino acids. The chain's CDR3 is CASSAGTSGYNEQFF. The DNA of the CDR3 is TGTGCCAGCAGCGCCGGGACTAGCGGTTACAATGAGCAGTTCTTC.

This sequence joins TRBV7-7 and TRBJ2-3; D is unclear. Trimming left V 0 bases short and J 0 bases short, with 4 bases between. Looked up from germline, CDR1 is SSHAT and CDR2 is FNYEAQ (reference sequence). The CDR3 contains 14 residues. The CDR3 protein is CASSLALSTDTQYF. DNA of the CDR3: TGTGCCAGCAGCTTAGCCCTAAGCACAGATACGCAGTATTTT.

The chain joins TRBV7-9 to TRBJ1-1; 7 bases fit TRBD1. The ends lost 5 bases at V and 8 bases at J; junction bases unmatched: 14. CDR1 is SEHNR, CDR2 FQNEAQ, per germline (reference sequence). The CDR3 has 15 amino acids. The CDR3 sequence is CASSPQTPGTDEAFF. CDR3 in DNA: TGTGCCAGCAGCCCCCAAACCCCCGGGACAGACGAAGCTTTCTTT.

The chain joins TRBV18 to TRBJ2-7, with TRBD1 matching over 9 bases. The ends lost 4 bases at V and 5 bases at J; junction bases unmatched: 9. This CDR3 spans 15 amino acids. Germline loops: CDR1 KGHSH, CDR2 LQKENI. The DNA of the CDR3 is TGTGCCAGCTCACAATTAGGGGACAGGGCTAACGAGCAGTACTTC. Translation gives CASSQLGDRANEQYF. Based on the CDR3 plus reference TRBV18 and TRBJ2-7, the full variable domain is NAGVMQNPRHLVRRRGQEARLRCSPMKGHSHVYWYRQLPEEGLKFMVYLQKENIIDESGMPKERFSAEFPKEGPSILRIQQVVRGDSAAYFCASSQLGDRANEQYFGPGTRLTVT.

This clone was seen a few times. The genes are TRBV6-4 and TRBJ1-2, with D perhaps matching TRBD1 (6 bases). This CDR3 comprises 13 residues. Trimming shortened V by 0 bases and J by 7 bases, and 9 bases separated the two germline ends. Germline CDR1 and CDR2: MRHNA and SNTAGT. The CDR3 DNA is TGTGCCAGCAGTGACTCTGGGGGCGGTGGCTACACCTTC. It translates to CASSDSGGGGYTF.

The rearrangement joins TRBV5-1 to TRBJ1-2; no reliable D call. Per the germline V gene, CDR1 is SGHRS and CDR2 is YFSETQ. This CDR3 has 14 residues. Trimming took off 2 bases at V and 2 bases at J, with 10 bases between the two ends. CDR3 in DNA: TGCGCCAGCAGCTTTGATCCAGAAAACTATGGCTACACCTTC. Protein: CASSFDPENYGYTF.

This chain connects TRBV28 to TRBJ2-5, with TRBD1 identical over 7 bases. The end of the DNA is better explained by TRBJ2-7, so the J call may be wrong. There are 16 residues in the CDR3. The germline V gene encodes CDR1 MDHEN and CDR2 SYDVKM. CDR3 sequence reads: CASSFVSGTVFYEQYF. CDR3 sequence (DNA): TGTGCCAGCAGTTTCGTTAGTGGGACAGTCTTCTACGAGCAGTACTTC.

The J gene is TRBJ2-3, the V gene TRBV5-1; 9 nucleotides align to TRBD2. This CDR3 has 15 amino acids. The ends lost 1 base at V and 6 bases at J; junction bases unmatched: 6. The germline V gene encodes CDR1 SGHRS and CDR2 YFSETQ. The CDR3 here is CASSLTSAGGDTQYF. CDR3 DNA: TGCGCCAGCAGCTTGACTTCGGCGGGAGGGGATACGCAGTATTTT. The whole variable domain, filled in from reference TRBV5-1 and TRBJ2-3, reads KAGVTQTPRYLIKTRGQQVTLSCSPISGHRSVSWYQQTPGQGLQFLFEYFSETQRNKGNFPGRFSGRQFSNSRSEMNVSTLELGDSALYLCASSLTSAGGDTQYFGPGTRLTVL.